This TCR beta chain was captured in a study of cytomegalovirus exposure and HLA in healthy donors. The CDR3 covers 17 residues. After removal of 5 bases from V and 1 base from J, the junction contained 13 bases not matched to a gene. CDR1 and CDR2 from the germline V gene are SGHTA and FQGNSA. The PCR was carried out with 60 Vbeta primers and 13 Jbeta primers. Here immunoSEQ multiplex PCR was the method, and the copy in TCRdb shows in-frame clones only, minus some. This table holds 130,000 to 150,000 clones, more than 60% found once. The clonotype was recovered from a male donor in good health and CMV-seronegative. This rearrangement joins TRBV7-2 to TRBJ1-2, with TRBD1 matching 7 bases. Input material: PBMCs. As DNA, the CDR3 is TGTGCCAGCAGCCCCCGGGACAGCCTAATCTATAACTATGGCTACACCTTC. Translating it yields CASSPRDSLIYNYGYTF. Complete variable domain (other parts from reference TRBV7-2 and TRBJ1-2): GAGVSQSPSNKVTEKGKDVELRCDPISGHTALYWYRQSLGQGLEFLIYFQGNSAPDKSGLPSDRFSAERTGGSVSTLTIQRTQQEDSAVYLCASSPRDSLIYNYGYTFGSGTRLTVV.